These 20 T cell receptor beta chains were sequenced from one sample in a study of T-cell memory formation after mild COVID-19. TCRdb re-derived calls from the 5' RACE reads in MiXCR, one entry per CDR3 protein. The sample includes about 190,000 distinct CDR3 sequences, about 18% of them seen just once. The specimen sequenced was PBMCs or a T cell subset sorted from them (not recorded which). All receptors come from an adult woman who had mild COVID-19 (a few samples of this study predate the infection). Cell type and time point are not known.

This clonotype appeared many times. This rearrangement joins TRBV5-6 to TRBJ2-5; D call uncertain. Germline lookup yields CDR1 SGHDT and CDR2 YYEEEE. The germline V and J ends were trimmed by 0 bases and 4 bases, with 10 bases remaining between them. There are 14 residues in the CDR3. The CDR3 coding sequence is TGTGCCAGCAGCTTGGGGCGTTGGGGAGAGACCCAGTACTTC. Amino acid sequence: CASSLGRWGETQYF.

This clonotype was picked up a small number of times. This chain connects TRBV2 to TRBJ2-2; 12 bases agree with TRBD2. The trim removed 7 bases at V and 1 base at J, leaving 1 base unmatched. CDR1 is SNHLY, CDR2 FYNNEI, per germline. The CDR3 is 15 residues long. The CDR3 loop reads CASTGLAGNTGELFF. CDR3 in DNA: TGTGCCAGCACGGGACTAGCGGGGAACACCGGGGAGCTGTTTTTT. Drawing the rest from reference TRBV2 and TRBJ2-2, the complete variable domain is EPEVTQTPSHQVTQMGQEVILRCVPISNHLYFYWYRQILGQKVEFLVSFYNNEISEKSEIFDDQFSVERPDGSNFTLKIRSTKLEDSAMYFCASTGLAGNTGELFFGEGSRLTVL.

The chain employs TRBV7-2 and TRBJ2-6; the D call may be TRBD1 or TRBD2 (5 bases each). Germline lookup yields CDR1 SGHTA and CDR2 FQGNSA. V lost 5 bases, J lost 4 bases, and 12 bases lay in between. This CDR3 has 15 residues. CDR3 region: CASSQTREGANVLTF. As DNA, the CDR3 is TGTGCCAGCAGCCAAACCAGGGAGGGGGCCAACGTCCTGACTTTC.

The chain couples TRBV7-2 to TRBJ1-2, with 12 nucleotides matching TRBD1. Trimming took 4 bases from V and 4 from J; bases not matched to a gene: 19. The CDR3 is 20 residues long. Germline values: CDR1 SGHTA, CDR2 FQGNSA. The CDR3 sequence is CASSYLLGPGQGALTYGYTF. The CDR3 coding sequence is TGTGCCAGCAGCTACCTGTTGGGGCCGGGACAGGGGGCGTTGACCTATGGCTACACCTTC.

This clonotype came up a few times. The chain couples TRBV29-1 to TRBJ2-3; 8 nucleotides line up with TRBD2. The V gene's germline CDR1 is SQVTM and CDR2 ANQGSEA. V lost 4 bases to trimming and J lost 3 bases; unmatched junction nucleotides: 6. This CDR3 has 14 residues. CDR3 in amino acids: CSVAFGGGTDTQYF. The CDR3 DNA reads as TGCAGCGTTGCATTTGGCGGGGGGACAGATACGCAGTATTTT.

The rearrangement uses TRBV18 and TRBJ1-3; D is ambiguous. The CDR3 runs to 14 residues. The germline V gene has CDR1 KGHSH and CDR2 LQKENI. With 3 bases removed from V and 0 bases from J, the gap between germline ends came to 6 bases. CDR3 sequence: CASSPDVSGNTIYF. The CDR3 DNA sequence: TGTGCCAGCTCACCGGACGTCTCTGGAAACACCATATATTTT.

The CDR3 region has the DNA TGCAGCGTTGCTGATTCCCTCGGCTCCTACAATGAGCAGTTCTTC. Amino acids: CSVADSLGSYNEQFF. The J gene is TRBJ2-1, the V gene TRBV29-1; D ambiguous. The CDR3 totals 15 residues. The germline gives CDR1 SQVTM, CDR2 ANQGSEA. Between the trimmed V and J ends, which lost 4 bases and 0 bases, there was a span of 13 bases.

The chain joins TRBV7-9 to TRBJ2-1, with TRBD1 matching 9 bases. Trimming cost V 3 bases and J 4 bases; bases outside gene matches: 13. The CDR3 covers 18 residues. From germline, CDR1 is SEHNR and CDR2 FQNEAQ (reference sequence). This CDR3 reads CASSFGTGWGSGYNEQFF. In DNA, the CDR3 is TGTGCCAGCAGCTTCGGGACAGGGTGGGGTAGCGGTTACAATGAGCAGTTCTTC.

This chain connects TRBV19 to TRBJ2-1; the match to TRBD2 covers 11 bases. There are 17 residues in the CDR3. The germline CDR1 and CDR2 sequences are LNHDA and SQIVND (reference sequence). V shed 3 bases, J shed 0 bases, and the junction held 4 bases outside the gene matches. In nucleotides, the CDR3 is TGTGCCAGTAGTATCCCTAGCGGGAGGCGCTCCTACAATGAGCAGTTCTTC. Residues: CASSIPSGRRSYNEQFF.

The rearrangement joins TRBV29-1 to TRBJ2-3; D might be TRBD2 (6 bases). Trimming shortened V by 4 bases and J by 6 bases, and 26 bases separated the two germline ends. Looked up from germline, CDR1 is SQVTM and CDR2 is ANQGSEA. This CDR3 comprises 17 residues. The CDR3 DNA sequence: TGCAGCGTTGTCAGTATCGAGGGGAGGTCCAAAGGGGATACGCAGTATTTT. It specifies CSVVSIEGRSKGDTQYF.

This clonotype has a handful of counts. The chain uses TRBV25-1 and TRBJ1-1, with a tentative D call TRBD1 (6 bases). The CDR3 extends over 14 amino acids. Germline CDR1 and CDR2: MGHDK and SYGVNS. V was pared by 4 bases and J by 6 bases, with 15 bases between. The CDR3 nucleotides read TGTGCCAGCAGTGGGGGGGGCATCGGGCCTGAAGCTTTCTTT. Protein product: CASSGGGIGPEAFF.

This clonotype was observed a few times. This rearrangement joins TRBV12-3 or TRBV12-4 to TRBJ2-5; 7 nucleotides agree with TRBD1. The CDR3 is 14 amino acids. The trim removed 5 bases at V and 5 bases at J, leaving 8 bases unmatched. DNA of the CDR3: TGTGCCAGCAGTCCCCAGACAGGGCAGGAGACCCAGTACTTC. Encoded protein: CASSPQTGQETQYF.

The chain recombines TRBV11-3 with TRBJ2-7; TRBD2 matches at 7 bases. Judging by the DNA end, TRBJ2-1 fits better; the J call may be wrong. CDR3 length: 14 residues. Germline lookup yields CDR1 SGHNT and CDR2 YENEEA. The CDR3 coding sequence is TGTGCCAGCAGCTGGGGGGGGGACCACTACGAGCAGTTCTTC. It codes for CASSWGGDHYEQFF.

This clonotype appeared a few times. V gene TRBV7-8 combines with J gene TRBJ2-5, with 9 bases fitting TRBD2. J was trimmed by 5 bases and V by 5 bases; bases with no gene match: 9. From germline, CDR1 is SGHVS and CDR2 FQNEAQ. CDR3 length equals 15 residues. CDR3 nucleotide sequence: TGTGCCAGCAGCCCCGCGGGAGGGCCTGGGGAGACCCAGTACTTC. Protein: CASSPAGGPGETQYF.

The chain has TRBV12-3 or TRBV12-4 and TRBJ2-1; TRBD1 agrees at 7 bases. This CDR3 has 13 residues. Unmatched junction bases numbered 4, after V lost 6 bases and J lost 5 bases. The DNA for the CDR3 is TGTGCCAGCAGCCTAGGGACAGACAATGAGCAGTTCTTC. Translating it yields CASSLGTDNEQFF.

The chain links TRBV12-3 or TRBV12-4 to TRBJ2-3; D may match TRBD1 or TRBD2 (5 bases each). V shed 4 bases and J shed 2 bases, with 13 bases lying between them. The CDR3 runs to 15 residues. In nucleotides, the CDR3 is TGTGCCAGCAGTTCTCCCTCGGGACCCACAGATACGCAGTATTTT. Its translation: CASSSPSGPTDTQYF.

The sample holds a few counts of this clonotype. The chain is built from TRBV5-1 and TRBJ1-1; D not certain. Germline V CDR1 and CDR2: SGHRS, YFSETQ. The V and J ends lost 0 bases and 8 bases respectively, with 14 bases between them. The CDR3 consists of 14 residues. CDR3 sequence (DNA): TGCGCCAGCAGCTTGGAGTCAGGACGGACCGAAGCTTTCTTT. Residues: CASSLESGRTEAFF.

This clonotype showed up many times. The V call is TRBV14, the J call TRBJ2-4; D is uncertain. Trimming took off 1 base at V and 7 bases at J, with 8 bases between the two ends. The germline gives CDR1 SGHDN, CDR2 FVKESK. This CDR3 has 13 residues. The CDR3 sequence is CASSQAPGNIQYF. CDR3 nucleotides: TGTGCCAGCAGCCAAGCACCTGGGAACATTCAGTACTTC.

This clonotype was counted a few times. The chain links TRBV20-1 to TRBJ1-2; 9 positions agree with TRBD1. V lost 2 bases and J lost 4; bases outside the gene matches: 20. There are 19 residues in the CDR3. Germline V gives CDR1 DFQATT, CDR2 SNEGSKA (reference sequence). The CDR3 bases are TGCAGTGCTAGACCCCCGGGGCTCATCCGCGTGGACAGGGGCTATGGCTACACCTTC. Protein sequence: CSARPPGLIRVDRGYGYTF.

The chain employs TRBV7-9 and TRBJ2-7; D perhaps matches TRBD1 (5 bases). Trimming cost V 2 bases and J 1 base, with 15 bases left between them. The V gene's germline CDR1 is SEHNR and CDR2 FQNEAQ (reference sequence). The CDR3 sequence is 16 residues long. CDR3 nucleotides: TGTGCCAGCAGCTTACCTTGGGGTGACAGATCCTACGAGCAGTACTTC. Protein product: CASSLPWGDRSYEQYF.